The subject of this entry is one T cell receptor beta chain. Antigen: not known. CDR1 SGDLS and CDR2 YYNGEE come from the germline V gene. The CDR3 extends over 17 amino acids. Trimming left V 4 bases short and J 3 bases short, with 22 bases between. Profiled with immunoSEQ multiplex PCR; TCRdb holds only in-frame clones, not every one. Altogether nearly 90,000 clones are present, around 91% being singletons, with the ten largest covering approximately 5%. This entry belongs to a study of T cell responses to AZD1222 COVID-19 vaccine. General study points: Donors were mostly white British, more females; clonal diversity possibly underestimated.

The material sequenced was peripheral blood, taken 28 days after the second AZD1222 dose. The sequence was obtained from an adult who received the AZD1222 COVID-19 vaccine. J is TRBJ2-5 and V is TRBV9; D is perhaps TRBD1 or TRBD2 (5 bases each). The CDR3 spells CASSPYFKGTKKETQYF. CDR3 sequence (DNA): TGTGCCAGCAGCCCCTATTTTAAGGGGACCAAGAAAGAGACCCAGTACTTC.